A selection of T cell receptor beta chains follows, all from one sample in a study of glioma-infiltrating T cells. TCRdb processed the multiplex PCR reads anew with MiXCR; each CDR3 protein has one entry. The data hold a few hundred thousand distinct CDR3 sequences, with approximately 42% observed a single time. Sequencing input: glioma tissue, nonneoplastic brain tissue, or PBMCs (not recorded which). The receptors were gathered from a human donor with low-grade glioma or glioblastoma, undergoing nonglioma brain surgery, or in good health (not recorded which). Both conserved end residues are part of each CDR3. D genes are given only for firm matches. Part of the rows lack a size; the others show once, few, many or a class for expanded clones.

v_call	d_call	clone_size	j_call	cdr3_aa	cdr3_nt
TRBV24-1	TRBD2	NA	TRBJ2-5	CASSTSGYQETQYF	TGTGCCAGTTCGACTAGCGGGTACCAAGAGACCCAGTACTTC
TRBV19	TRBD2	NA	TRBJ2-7	CASSHSGRSYEQYF	TGTGCCAGTTCTCACAGCGGGAGATCCTACGAGCAGTACTTC
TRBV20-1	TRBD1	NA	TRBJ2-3	CSASDRGKTDMQYF	TGCAGTGCTTCGGACAGGGGTAAGACAGATATGCAGTATTTT
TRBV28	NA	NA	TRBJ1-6	CASSLFWTAGNSPLHF	TGTGCCAGCAGTTTATTCTGGACAGCCGGAAATTCACCCCTCCACTTT
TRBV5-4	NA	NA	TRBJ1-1	CASSPDYGTEAFF	TGTGCCAGCAGCCCCGACTATGGAACTGAAGCTTTCTTT
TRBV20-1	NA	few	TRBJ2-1	CSASNLGSSMYNEQFF	TGCAGTGCTAGTAATTTAGGTAGCTCCATGTACAATGAGCAGTTCTTC
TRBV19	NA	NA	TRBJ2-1	CASSPDSPYNEQFF	TGTGCCAGTAGCCCGGACTCCCCCTACAATGAGCAGTTCTTC
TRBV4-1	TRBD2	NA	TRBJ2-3	CASSQERAGGTDTQYF	TGCGCCAGCAGCCAAGAACGAGCGGGGGGCACGGATACGCAGTATTTT
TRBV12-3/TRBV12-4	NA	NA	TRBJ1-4	CASRLGEKLFF	TGTGCCAGCAGATTGGGTGAAAAACTGTTTTTT
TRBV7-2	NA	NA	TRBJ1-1	CASSPLVGDTEAFF	TGTGCCAGCAGCCCCCTGGTGGGAGACACTGAAGCTTTCTTT
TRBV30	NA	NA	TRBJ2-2	CAWIRVRGELFF	TGTGCCTGGATTCGGGTGAGGGGGGAGCTGTTTTTT
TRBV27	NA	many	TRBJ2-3	CASSLGDTDTQYF	TGTGCCAGCAGTTTAGGGGATACAGATACGCAGTATTTT
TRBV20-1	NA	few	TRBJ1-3	CSASLATENTIYF	TGCAGTGCTAGTCTGGCAACAGAAAACACCATATATTTT
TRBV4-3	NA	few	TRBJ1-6	CASSQGLREVNSPLHF	TGCGCCAGCAGCCAAGGACTCAGGGAGGTTAATTCACCCCTCCACTTT
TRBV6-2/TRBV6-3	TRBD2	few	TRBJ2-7	CASSSLASGSGYPYEQYF	TGTGCCAGCAGTTCCCTCGCTAGCGGGAGTGGATATCCGTACGAGCAGTACTTC
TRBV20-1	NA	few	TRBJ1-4	CSATGVTNEKLFF	TGCAGTGCTACAGGGGTAACTAATGAAAAACTGTTTTTT
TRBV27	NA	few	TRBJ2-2	CASSLHSLRGVGGELFF	TGTGCCAGCAGCCTACATTCCTTAAGGGGCGTGGGCGGGGAGCTGTTTTTT
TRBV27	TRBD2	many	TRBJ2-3	CASIAGGPGTQYF	TGTGCCAGCATTGCGGGAGGGCCCGGTACGCAGTATTTT
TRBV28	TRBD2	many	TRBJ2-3	CASSYGLAGPADTQYF	TGTGCCAGCAGTTATGGACTAGCGGGACCCGCAGATACGCAGTATTTT
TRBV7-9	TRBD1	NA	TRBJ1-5	CASSSTTGTQPRHF	TGTGCCAGCAGCTCTACGACAGGGACTCAGCCCCGGCATTTT
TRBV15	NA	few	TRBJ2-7	CATSRDPKGTYEQYF	TGTGCCACCAGCAGAGATCCCAAGGGGACCTACGAGCAGTACTTC
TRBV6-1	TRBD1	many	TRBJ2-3	CASSKGTGQQYF	TGTGCCAGCAGTAAGGGGACAGGGCAGCAGTATTTT
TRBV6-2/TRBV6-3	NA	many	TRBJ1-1	CASSYQGNTEAFF	TGTGCCAGCAGTTACCAGGGGAACACTGAAGCTTTCTTT
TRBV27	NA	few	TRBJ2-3	CASIGAAGLGHRSTQYF	TGTGCCAGCATCGGGGCCGCAGGGTTGGGTCACAGATCGACGCAGTATTTT
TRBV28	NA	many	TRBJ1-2	CASSLYGTPLRGYTF	TGTGCCAGCAGTTTATACGGGACACCCTTGAGAGGCTACACCTTC
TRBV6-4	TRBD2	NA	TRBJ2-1	CASSRRTSSVNEQFF	TGTGCCAGCAGTCGAAGGACTAGCTCGGTCAATGAGCAGTTCTTC
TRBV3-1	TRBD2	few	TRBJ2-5	CASSQLGTSGRVGTQYF	TGTGCCAGCAGCCAACTCGGGACTAGCGGGAGAGTCGGGACCCAGTACTTC
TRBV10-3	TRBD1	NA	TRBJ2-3	CAINQDRGRSPDTQYF	TGTGCCATCAATCAGGACAGGGGCCGCTCTCCGGATACGCAGTATTTT
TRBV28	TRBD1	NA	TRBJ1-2	CASRPSLGQGKDYTF	TGTGCCAGCAGACCCTCGCTTGGACAGGGTAAAGACTACACCTTC